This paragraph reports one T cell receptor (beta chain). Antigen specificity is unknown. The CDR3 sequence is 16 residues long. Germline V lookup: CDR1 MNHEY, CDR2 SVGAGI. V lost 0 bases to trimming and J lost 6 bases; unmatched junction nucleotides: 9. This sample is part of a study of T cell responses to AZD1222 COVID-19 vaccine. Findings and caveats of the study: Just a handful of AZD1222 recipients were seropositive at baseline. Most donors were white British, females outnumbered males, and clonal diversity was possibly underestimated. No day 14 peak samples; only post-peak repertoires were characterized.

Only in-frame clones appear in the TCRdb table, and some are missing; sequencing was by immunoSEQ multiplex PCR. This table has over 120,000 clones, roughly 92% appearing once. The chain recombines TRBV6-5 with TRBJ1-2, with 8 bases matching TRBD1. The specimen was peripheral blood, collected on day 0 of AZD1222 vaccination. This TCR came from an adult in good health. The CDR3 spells CASSYSTGRGQDGYTF. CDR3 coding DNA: TGTGCCAGCAGTTACTCGACTGGCAGGGGGCAGGATGGCTACACCTTC.